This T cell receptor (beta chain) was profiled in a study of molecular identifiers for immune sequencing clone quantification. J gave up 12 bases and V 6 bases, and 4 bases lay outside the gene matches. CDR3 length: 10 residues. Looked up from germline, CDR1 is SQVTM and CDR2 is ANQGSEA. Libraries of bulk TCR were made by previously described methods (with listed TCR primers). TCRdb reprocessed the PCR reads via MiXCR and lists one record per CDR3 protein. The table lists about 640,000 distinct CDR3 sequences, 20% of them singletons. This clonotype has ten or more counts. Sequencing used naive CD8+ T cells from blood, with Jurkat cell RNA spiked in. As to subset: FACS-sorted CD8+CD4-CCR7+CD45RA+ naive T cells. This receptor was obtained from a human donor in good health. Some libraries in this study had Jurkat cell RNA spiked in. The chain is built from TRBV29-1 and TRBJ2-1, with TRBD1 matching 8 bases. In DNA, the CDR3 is TGCAGCGTCCCCGACAGGGGGCAGTTCTTC. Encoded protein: CSVPDRGQFF.